This entry is about one TCR beta chain. Its matching antigen is unknown. The validation cohort, a group of under 150 subjects, included the donors and was separate from the approximately 670-subject first cohort. The sample originates from a study of cytomegalovirus exposure and HLA in healthy donors. Repertoires were generated with immunoSEQ multiplex PCR, while TCRdb's copy carries only in-frame clones and drops some. The table shows about 65,000 clones, with roughly 94% occurring only once. The study, taken as a whole, reports: Among TCR beta chains, those listed as cytomegalovirus-associated numbered over 150. Using the classifier, cytomegalovirus status was reportedly diagnosed with high specificity and sensitivity. Most TCRs appeared rarely, but some public TCRs recurred in many donors.

Input material: PBMCs. The source of this sequence is a woman under 30 in good health and CMV-seronegative.

CDR3 sequence reads: CASSLTVGGESNNEQFF. The CDR3 DNA reads as TGTGCCAGCAGCTTAACGGTTGGCGGGGAGTCAAACAATGAGCAGTTCTTC. The genes are TRBV7-3 and TRBJ2-1; D may be TRBD2 (6 bases). V lost 0 bases and J lost 5, with 17 bases in between. Germline CDR1 SGHTA, CDR2 FQGTGA. The CDR3 length is 17 residues.